This section outlines one T cell receptor beta chain sequence together with its context. This sample is drawn from a study of T cell changes during pregnancy in multiple sclerosis. CDR3 length: 16 residues. Unmatched junction bases numbered 3, after V lost 2 bases and J lost 3 bases. Germline lookup yields CDR1 MNHNS and CDR2 SASEGT. Assay: immunoSEQ multiplex PCR; the TCRdb copy retains only in-frame clones and omits some. This sample has over 35,000 clones, with roughly 92% found just once. The sequence was obtained from a female donor with multiple sclerosis, enrolled in a pregnancy study. The chain combines TRBV6-1 with TRBJ2-2, with 10 positions matching TRBD2. What was sequenced was peripheral blood. CDR3: CASSELAGVDTGELFF. The CDR3 coding sequence is TGTGCCAGCAGTGAACTAGCGGGAGTAGACACCGGGGAGCTGTTTTTT.